These 30 T cell receptor beta chains came from one sample sequenced in a study of graft-versus-host responses after intestinal transplantation. Produced via immunoSEQ multiplex PCR; TCRdb's table is partial and in-frame only. The sample comprises under 150,000 clones, 95% of which are singletons, and over 2.5% rests with the top ten. For these TCRs, the target antigens are not known. Material: unstimulated CD8+ T cells sorted from spleen or lymph node cells, obtained before intestinal transplant. These receptors all stem from a human donor who received an intestinal transplant.

CDR3 sequence: CASSNRDRGAYEQYF. In DNA form, the CDR3 reads TGTGCCAGCAGTAACCGGGACAGGGGGGCCTACGAGCAGTACTTC. The chain employs TRBV6-1 and TRBJ2-7, with 11 bases that match TRBD1. After removal of 5 bases from V and 2 bases from J, the junction contained 5 bases not matched to a gene. The CDR3 totals 15 residues. Germline-derived CDR1 and CDR2 are MNHNS and SASEGT.

The V gene is TRBV6-1, the J gene TRBJ2-7; no reliable D call. Per the germline V gene, CDR1 is MNHNS and CDR2 is SASEGT. The CDR3 spans 10 residues. Trimming left V 7 bases short and J 3 bases short, with 4 bases between. CDR3 sequence (DNA): TGTGCCAGCACCAACTACGAGCAGTACTTC. The encoded protein is CASTNYEQYF.

This sequence joins TRBV5-6 and TRBJ1-1; D call uncertain. V dropped 5 bases and J dropped 3 bases, with 8 bases sitting between them. CDR1 is SGHDT, CDR2 YYEEEE, per germline. This CDR3 has 12 amino acids. The CDR3 nucleotides are TGTGCCAGCAGTTGGGCGGACACTGAAGCTTTCTTT. This gives the protein CASSWADTEAFF. Supplemented by reference TRBV5-6 and TRBJ1-1, the full variable domain reads DAGVTQSPTHLIKTRGQQVTLRCSPKSGHDTVSWYQQALGQGPQFIFQYYEEEERQRGNFPDRFSGHQFPNYSSELNVNALLLGDSALYLCASSWADTEAFFGQGTRLTVV.

The chain joins TRBV19 to TRBJ2-1; 10 bases match TRBD2. This CDR3 spans 17 amino acids. After removal of 11 bases from V and 4 bases from J, the junction contained 17 bases not matched to a gene. In germline, CDR1 is LNHDA, CDR2 SQIVND (reference sequence). CDR3 protein: CALDEAGGAPGYNEQFF. For the CDR3, the DNA is TGTGCCCTGGATGAAGCGGGAGGGGCCCCGGGTTACAATGAGCAGTTCTTC.

The chain couples TRBV6-1 to TRBJ1-2; D is unclear. Germline CDR1 reads MNHNS; CDR2 reads SASEGT. CDR3 length: 12 amino acids. Trimming cost V 6 bases and J 1 base, with 6 bases left between them. This chain's CDR3 is CASSSVNYGYTF. In DNA, the CDR3 is TGTGCCAGCAGCTCCGTTAACTATGGCTACACCTTC.

The rearrangement uses TRBV28 and TRBJ2-7; 7 nucleotides agree with TRBD2. Germline-derived CDR1 and CDR2 are MDHEN and SYDVKM. J was trimmed by 1 base and V by 3 bases; bases with no gene match: 3. The CDR3 sequence is 14 residues long. The CDR3 region is CASSFSSGSYEQYF. In DNA, the CDR3 is TGTGCCAGCAGTTTTTCTAGCGGTTCCTACGAGCAGTACTTC.

The chain recombines TRBV27 with TRBJ1-5; D is unclear. V lost 4 bases to trimming and J lost 0 bases, with 4 bases between them. The length of the CDR3 is 13 residues. The V gene's germline CDR1 is MNHEY and CDR2 SMNVEV (reference sequence). The CDR3 reads CASSSYSNQPQHF. For the CDR3, the DNA is TGTGCCAGCAGTTCTTATAGCAATCAGCCCCAGCATTTT.

The genes are TRBV9 and TRBJ2-7; 8 bases are shared with TRBD1. Germline-derived CDR1 and CDR2 are SGDLS and YYNGEE. V trimming: 6 bases; J trimming: 7 bases; junction bases outside the gene matches: 12. The length of the CDR3 is 14 residues. The CDR3 loop is CASTPGTGLWEQYF. As DNA, the CDR3 is TGTGCCAGCACGCCCGGGACAGGCCTCTGGGAGCAGTACTTC.

The gene calls are TRBV4-3 and TRBJ1-1, with 7 bases identical to TRBD1. The CDR3 is 14 residues long. The V gene's germline CDR1 is LGHNA and CDR2 YSLEER. The V gene end was trimmed by 6 bases and the J gene end by 4 bases; junction bases not matched to a gene: 8. CDR3: CASSPDRAFTEAFF. The CDR3 DNA sequence: TGCGCCAGCAGTCCTGACAGGGCATTCACTGAAGCTTTCTTT.

This chain links TRBV10-3 with TRBJ2-5; TRBD2 matches 7 bases. The CDR3 extends over 13 amino acids. V was pared by 4 bases and J by 3 bases, with 2 bases of the junction left unmatched. The germline gives CDR1 ENHRY, CDR2 SYGVKD. The CDR3 nucleotides read TGTGCCATCAGTGGGCGGGAGAAAGAGACCCAGTACTTC. Protein product: CAISGREKETQYF.

The chain is built from TRBV4-2 and TRBJ2-3, with 15 bases that match TRBD2. The CDR3 length is 19 residues. V dropped 3 bases and J dropped 1; count of bases not matched to a gene: 8. Germline values: CDR1 LGHNA, CDR2 YNFKEQ. CDR3 sequence: CASSHWTSGRAGGTDTQYF. As DNA, the CDR3 is TGTGCCAGCAGCCATTGGACTAGCGGGAGGGCCGGGGGCACAGATACGCAGTATTTT.

This chain connects TRBV9 to TRBJ2-1; 11 bases map to TRBD2. Germline trimming cut 2 bases from V and 4 bases from J; bases unmatched to any gene: 2. Germline values: CDR1 SGDLS, CDR2 YYNGEE. The CDR3 is 15 amino acids. CDR3 nucleotides: TGTGCCAGCAGCGTCACTAGCGGGGGTTACAATGAGCAGTTCTTC. Residues: CASSVTSGGYNEQFF. The complete variable domain, with remaining parts taken from reference TRBV9 and TRBJ2-1, reads DSGVTQTPKHLITATGQRVTLRCSPRSGDLSVYWYQQSLDQGLQFLIQYYNGEERAKGNILERFSAQQFPDLHSELNLSSLELGDSALYFCASSVTSGGYNEQFFGPGTRLTVL.

This chain uses TRBV27 with TRBJ2-5; tentatively, D is TRBD1 (5 bases). The V and J ends lost 5 bases and 2 bases respectively, with 12 bases between them. The germline V gene has CDR1 MNHEY and CDR2 SMNVEV (reference sequence). The CDR3 runs 14 residues. The CDR3 DNA sequence: TGTGCCAGCAGTCCGAGACAGTTTCAAGAGACCCAGTACTTC. Its protein is CASSPRQFQETQYF.

The chain joins TRBV28 to TRBJ2-7, with 8 bases matching TRBD2. CDR3 length: 15 residues. V was clipped by 8 bases and J by 4 bases; unmatched bases: 13. Germline loops: CDR1 MDHEN, CDR2 SYDVKM. The CDR3 spells CASSFRPSGRYEQYF. CDR3 nucleotides: TGTGCCAGCTCTTTTAGGCCTAGCGGGCGTTACGAGCAGTACTTC.

V usage is TRBV5-8 and J usage is TRBJ1-1; unclear D gene. The V gene lost 7 bases and the J gene lost 4 bases, with 14 bases spanning the gap. The CDR3 length is 13 residues. The germline V gene has CDR1 SGHTS and CDR2 YDEGEE. CDR3 nucleotide sequence: TGTGCCAGCGTTACGGGGTTGGGCACTGAAGCTTTCTTT. Protein: CASVTGLGTEAFF. Full variable domain (remainder filled in from reference TRBV5-8 and TRBJ1-1): EAGVTQSPTHLIKTRGQQATLRCSPISGHTSVYWYQQALGLGLQFLLWYDEGEERNRGNFPPRFSGRQFPNYSSELNVNALELEDSALYLCASVTGLGTEAFFGQGTRLTVV.

V gene TRBV27 combines with J gene TRBJ2-1; 8 bases fit TRBD2. With 7 bases clipped from V and 2 bases from J, the junction kept 7 bases outside the gene matches. Germline CDR1 reads MNHEY; CDR2 reads SMNVEV (reference sequence). The CDR3 spans 15 residues. The chain's CDR3 is CASTRGASAYNEQFF. DNA of the CDR3: TGTGCCAGCACGCGGGGGGCTAGCGCCTACAATGAGCAGTTCTTC.

Concerning this clone: The sample holds other DNA sequences that translate to the same CDR3. This chain joins TRBV5-6 and TRBJ1-5; 11 bases match TRBD1. Unmatched junction bases numbered 4, after V lost 2 bases and J lost 6 bases. Germline CDR1 and CDR2: SGHDT and YYEEEE. CDR3 length: 15 residues. The CDR3 bases are TGTGCCAGCAGCTTCGGGACAGGGGGACGTCAGCCCCAGCATTTT. Translating gives CASSFGTGGRQPQHF. Together with reference TRBV5-6 and TRBJ1-5, the CDR3 gives the full variable domain: DAGVTQSPTHLIKTRGQQVTLRCSPKSGHDTVSWYQQALGQGPQFIFQYYEEEERQRGNFPDRFSGHQFPNYSSELNVNALLLGDSALYLCASSFGTGGRQPQHFGDGTRLSIL.

The J gene is TRBJ1-3, the V gene TRBV15; D ambiguous. The V gene's germline CDR1 is LNHNV and CDR2 YYDKDF (reference sequence). V gave up 1 base and J gave up 6 bases, with 7 bases separating them. This CDR3 is built from 13 residues. The CDR3 DNA reads TGTGCCACCAGCAGAGGGGGAGAAAACACCATATATTTT. As protein: CATSRGGENTIYF.

The sample holds one count of this clone. The chain recombines TRBV5-1 with TRBJ2-3; the D gene is possibly TRBD2 (6 bases). V was shortened by 2 bases and J by 1 base, with 11 bases between the two germline ends. The CDR3 sequence is 15 residues long. Germline V lookup: CDR1 SGHRS, CDR2 YFSETQ. The CDR3: CASSLGGKGTDTQYF. CDR3 nucleotide sequence: TGCGCCAGCAGCTTAGGCGGGAAAGGCACAGATACGCAGTATTTT.

The chain carries TRBV30 and TRBJ2-5; TRBD2 agrees at 10 bases. Per the germline V gene, CDR1 is GTSNPN and CDR2 is SVGIG (reference sequence). Unmatched junction bases numbered 11, after V lost 2 bases and J lost 5 bases. The CDR3 is 16 residues long. The CDR3 bases are TGTGCCTGGAGTCTCGTAGCGGGAGGCCATAGGGAGACCCAGTACTTC. Translation: CAWSLVAGGHRETQYF.

This clone was picked up a small number of times. Other DNA variants within this sample encode the same CDR3. The chain is built from TRBV4-1 and TRBJ1-1; D is unclear. V was cut by 0 bases and J by 7 bases, with 15 bases left in between. This CDR3 is built from 15 residues. CDR1 and CDR2 (germline): MGHRA, YSYEKL. Here the CDR3 reads CASSQDGVGWVEAFF. DNA for the CDR3: TGCGCCAGCAGCCAAGATGGAGTGGGGTGGGTTGAAGCTTTCTTT.

The V call is TRBV9, the J call TRBJ1-3; D is unclear. Germline-derived CDR1 and CDR2 are SGDLS and YYNGEE. Trimming took off 2 bases at V and 6 bases at J, with 15 bases between the two ends. The CDR3 is 15 residues long. The CDR3 sequence: CASSVSGRLENTIYF. CDR3 DNA sequence: TGTGCCAGCAGCGTTTCGGGTCGCTTGGAAAACACCATATATTTT.

The genes are TRBV15 and TRBJ1-5, with a possible D match to TRBD1 (5 bases). CDR3 length equals 17 residues. Germline CDR1 and CDR2: LNHNV and YYDKDF (reference sequence). V dropped 0 bases and J dropped 4 bases, with 16 bases sitting between them. This CDR3 reads CATSRDGRIWGNQPQHF. In nucleotides, the CDR3 is TGTGCCACCAGCAGAGATGGGAGGATCTGGGGGAATCAGCCCCAGCATTTT.

This sequence joins TRBV27 and TRBJ2-7; no clear D. CDR3 size: 14 residues. Germline V gene sequence: CDR1 MNHEY, CDR2 SMNVEV (reference sequence). Deletions cut 1 base from V and 0 bases from J, with 7 bases between. The CDR3 region is CASSLYSPSYEQYF. CDR3 bases: TGTGCCAGCAGTTTATACTCCCCCTCCTACGAGCAGTACTTC.

The chain links TRBV4-2 to TRBJ2-7; 8 positions agree with TRBD2. CDR3 size: 16 residues. Germline V gene data show CDR1 as LGHNA and CDR2 as YNFKEQ. After removal of 3 bases from V and 1 base from J, the junction contained 8 bases not matched to a gene. The CDR3 sequence: CASSHPGGSGSYEQYF. CDR3 DNA sequence: TGTGCCAGCAGCCATCCGGGGGGGAGTGGTTCCTACGAGCAGTACTTC.

The rearrangement links TRBV7-9 to TRBJ2-5, with D perhaps matching TRBD1 or TRBD2 (5 bases each). The germline V gene encodes CDR1 SEHNR and CDR2 FQNEAQ (reference sequence). The CDR3 contains 14 residues. V was pared by 5 bases and J by 1 base, with 11 bases between. The DNA for the CDR3 is TGTGCCAGCAGCATCCCGGGGCGCCAAGAGACCCAGTACTTC. This codes for CASSIPGRQETQYF.

Concerning this clone: Other DNA sequences of this sample code for an identical CDR3. V usage is TRBV5-6 and J usage is TRBJ2-1; D may be TRBD1 or TRBD2 (5 bases each). Trimming left V 3 bases short and J 6 bases short, with 10 bases between. Germline values: CDR1 SGHDT, CDR2 YYEEEE. The length of the CDR3 is 13 residues. The CDR3 sequence is CASSSGTPNEQFF. CDR3 coding DNA: TGTGCCAGCAGCTCCGGGACCCCCAATGAGCAGTTCTTC. The variable domain in full, with the rest retrieved from reference TRBV5-6 and TRBJ2-1, is DAGVTQSPTHLIKTRGQQVTLRCSPKSGHDTVSWYQQALGQGPQFIFQYYEEEERQRGNFPDRFSGHQFPNYSSELNVNALLLGDSALYLCASSSGTPNEQFFGPGTRLTVL.

The gene calls are TRBV1 and TRBJ2-7; the DNA was not compared with TRBD1, the D call given in the table. TRBV1 represents a pseudogene. This CDR3 is 15 amino acids long. Here the CDR3 reads CTSSQDRESAYEQYF. The CDR3 DNA reads TGCACCAGCAGCCAAGACAGGGAAAGTGCCTACGAGCAGTACTTC.

J is TRBJ2-1 and V is TRBV6-5; TRBD2 might be the D (6 bases). Germline V gives CDR1 MNHEY, CDR2 SVGAGI. V was clipped by 0 bases and J by 7 bases, with 10 bases between them. There are 14 residues in the CDR3. CDR3 bases: TGTGCCAGCAGTTACTCGGCTAGCGTAAATGAGCAGTTCTTC. Amino acid sequence: CASSYSASVNEQFF.

The chain has TRBV28 and TRBJ2-7, with unresolved D. Germline V gene data show CDR1 as MDHEN and CDR2 as SYDVKM. The ends were cut back, 3 bases at V and 2 bases at J, with 8 bases in the middle. The CDR3 length is 13 residues. The CDR3 DNA reads as TGTGCCAGCAGTTTCGCGTCTACCTACGAGCAGTACTTC. Its protein is CASSFASTYEQYF.